This is a list of T cell receptor beta chains from one sample in a study of CD8 T cells in ankylosing spondylitis. TCRdb passed the 5' RACE reads through MiXCR, listing each CDR3 protein once. Among approximately 400,000 distinct CDR3 sequences listed, 15% to 20% were seen once. Sequences were obtained from blood, either unsorted or a sorted T cell fraction (not recorded which). The receptors derive from a male donor with ankylosing spondylitis. The CDR3 runs from the conserved cysteine through the conserved F or W.

TRBJ1-4	TRBV12-3/TRBV12-4	CASSPDRGWGEKLFF
TRBJ2-1	TRBV7-9	CASSDSNVGTQEEQFF
TRBJ2-5	TRBV5-1	CASSPDREETQYF
TRBJ1-2	TRBV12-3/TRBV12-4	CASSTGGSWRGYTF
TRBJ2-3	TRBV10-3	CATATQTDTQYF
TRBJ2-4	TRBV20-1	CSASEGLAGRKNIQYF
TRBJ1-1	TRBV11-1	CASSYRPPGRTRNTEAFF
TRBJ2-7	TRBV2	CASRYRDLNEQYF
TRBJ1-2	TRBV20-1	CSAREEGGTTTGNYGYTF
TRBJ2-1	TRBV3-1	CASSRSYNEQFF
TRBJ2-5	TRBV9	CASSVGRQGSETQYF
TRBJ2-3	TRBV18	CASSPTGVDTQYF
TRBJ1-2	TRBV12-3/TRBV12-4	CASSSNRGSGGYTF
TRBJ1-6	TRBV10-3	CAIRGGSSKNSPLHF
TRBJ2-1	TRBV20-1	CSASGSTNEQFF
TRBJ1-2	TRBV6-5	CASSYSGQNYGYTF
TRBJ2-5	TRBV6-5	CASSYSISWAGGPKETQYF
TRBJ1-1	TRBV6-6	CASRTQGRTEAFF
TRBJ2-2	TRBV19	CASSIQTGELFF
TRBJ2-7	TRBV6-5	CASSYSSSGKYEQYF
TRBJ2-1	TRBV10-3	CAISEPYKNEQFF
TRBJ1-2	TRBV20-1	CSASPGHQGYGYTF
TRBJ1-2	TRBV12-3/TRBV12-4	CASSFPPVGALYGYTF
TRBJ1-1	TRBV3-1	CASSYRGRQEAFF
TRBJ1-6	TRBV20-1	CSAQRQGGVGFTLHF
TRBJ2-3	TRBV20-1	CSSSGSSDTQYF
TRBJ1-1	TRBV11-2	CASRGGVGRAFF
TRBJ1-5	TRBV28	CASSPRGQGDQPQHF
TRBJ1-3	TRBV4-2	CASSQDSTGPGNTIYF
TRBJ1-3	TRBV29-1	CSVEESQPGTHSGNTIYF
TRBJ2-5	TRBV20-1	CSARIRGVAETQYF
TRBJ2-7	TRBV29-1	CSVSTGSRREQYF
TRBJ1-4	TRBV5-1	CASSRGDDEKLFF
TRBJ1-5	TRBV7-7	CASSPRGGINSNQPQHF
TRBJ2-1	TRBV20-1	CSADPRLASYNEQFF
TRBJ1-4	TRBV9	CASSGRGGSNEKLFF
TRBJ2-7	TRBV29-1	CSVINSCEQYF
TRBJ2-3	TRBV5-5	CASSPGLAGGGDTQYF
TRBJ2-2	TRBV18	CASSLLTSGRARNTGELFF
TRBJ1-1	TRBV20-1	CSASIRTQETEAFF
TRBJ1-1	TRBV5-6	CASSPGDRRKLMNTEAFF
TRBJ2-7	TRBV27	CASRSLAGGSYEQYF